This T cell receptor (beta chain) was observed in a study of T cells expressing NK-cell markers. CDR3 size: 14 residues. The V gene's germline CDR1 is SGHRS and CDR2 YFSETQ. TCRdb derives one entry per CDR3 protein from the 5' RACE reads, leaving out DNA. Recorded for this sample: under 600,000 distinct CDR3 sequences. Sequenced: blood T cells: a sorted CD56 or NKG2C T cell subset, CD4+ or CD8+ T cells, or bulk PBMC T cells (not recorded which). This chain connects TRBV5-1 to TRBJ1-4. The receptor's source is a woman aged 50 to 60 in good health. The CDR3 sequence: CASSLSVLSEKLFF.